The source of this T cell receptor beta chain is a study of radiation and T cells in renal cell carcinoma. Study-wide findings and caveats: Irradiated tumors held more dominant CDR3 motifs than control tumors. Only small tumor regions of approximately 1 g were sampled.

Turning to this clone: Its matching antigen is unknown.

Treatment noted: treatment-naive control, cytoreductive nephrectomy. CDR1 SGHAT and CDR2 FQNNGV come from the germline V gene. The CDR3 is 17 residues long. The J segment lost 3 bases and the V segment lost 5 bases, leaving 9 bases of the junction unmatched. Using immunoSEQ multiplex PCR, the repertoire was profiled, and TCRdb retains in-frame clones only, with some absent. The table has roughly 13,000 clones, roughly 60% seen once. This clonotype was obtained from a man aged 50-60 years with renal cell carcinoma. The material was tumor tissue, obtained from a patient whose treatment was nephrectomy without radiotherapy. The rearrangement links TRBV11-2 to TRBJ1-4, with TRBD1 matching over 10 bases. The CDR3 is CASSVTSGTGANEKLFF. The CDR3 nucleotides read TGTGCCAGCAGCGTGACTTCCGGGACAGGGGCTAATGAAAAACTGTTTTTT.